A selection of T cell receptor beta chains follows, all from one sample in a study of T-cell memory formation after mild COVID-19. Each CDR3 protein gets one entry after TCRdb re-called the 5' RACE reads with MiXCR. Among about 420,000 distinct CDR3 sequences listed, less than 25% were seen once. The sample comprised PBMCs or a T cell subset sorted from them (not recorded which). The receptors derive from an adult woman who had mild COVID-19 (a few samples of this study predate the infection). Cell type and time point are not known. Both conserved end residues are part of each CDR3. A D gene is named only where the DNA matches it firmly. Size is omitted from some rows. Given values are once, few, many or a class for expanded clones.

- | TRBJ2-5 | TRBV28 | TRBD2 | CASIRSSGGEETQYF | TGTGCCAGCATCCGGTCTAGCGGGGGGGAAGAGACCCAGTACTTC
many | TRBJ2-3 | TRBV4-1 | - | CASSQEWPDTQYF | TGCGCCAGCAGCCAAGAATGGCCAGATACGCAGTATTTT
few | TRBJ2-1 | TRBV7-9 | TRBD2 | CASSFPGLAGRGGVF | TGTGCCAGCAGCTTTCCGGGACTAGCGGGGAGGGGAGGTGTCTTC
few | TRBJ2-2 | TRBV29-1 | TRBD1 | CSVQGVGFTGELFF | TGCAGCGTTCAGGGGGTAGGGTTCACCGGGGAGCTGTTTTTT
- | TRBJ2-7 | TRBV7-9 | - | CASSPRTVSYEQYF | TGTGCCAGCAGCCCTAGGACAGTCTCCTACGAGCAGTACTTC
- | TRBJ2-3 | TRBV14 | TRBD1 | CASSIGTASTDTQYF | TGTGCCAGCAGCATCGGGACAGCTAGCACAGATACGCAGTATTTT
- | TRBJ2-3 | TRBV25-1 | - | CASSEAASTDTQYF | TGTGCCAGCAGTGAGGCCGCGAGCACAGATACGCAGTATTTT
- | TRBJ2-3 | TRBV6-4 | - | CASSETRGLTQYF | TGTGCCAGCAGTGAGACCAGGGGACTTACGCAGTATTTT
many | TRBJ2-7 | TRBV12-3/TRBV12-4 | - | CASSLSRSYEQYF | TGTGCCAGCAGTTTATCCAGGTCCTACGAGCAGTACTTC
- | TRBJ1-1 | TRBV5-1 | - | CASSLDVGTEAFF | TGCGCCAGCAGCTTGGATGTAGGGACTGAAGCTTTCTTT
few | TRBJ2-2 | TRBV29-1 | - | CSVEGDLAGELFF | TGCAGCGTTGAAGGGGACTTGGCCGGGGAGCTGTTTTTT
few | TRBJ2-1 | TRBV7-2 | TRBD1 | CASSPLYIRGRSYNEQFF | TGTGCCAGCAGCCCTTTGTATATCAGGGGGCGCTCCTACAATGAGCAGTTCTTC
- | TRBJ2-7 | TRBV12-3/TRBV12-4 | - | CASSVLEPYEQYF | TGTGCCAGCAGTGTACTCGAGCCCTACGAGCAGTACTTC
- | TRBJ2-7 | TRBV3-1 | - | CASSRDLAYEQYF | TGTGCCAGCAGCCGGGACTTAGCCTACGAGCAGTACTTC
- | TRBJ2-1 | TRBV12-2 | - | CASRLAPRLAGGYNEQFF | TGTGCAAGTCGCTTAGCCCCGCGACTAGCGGGAGGCTACAATGAGCAGTTCTTC
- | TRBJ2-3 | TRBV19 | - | CASSILGGDTQYF | TGTGCCAGTAGTATTTTAGGGGGAGATACGCAGTATTTT